What follows is one T cell receptor (beta chain) and its context. What antigen it recognizes has not been identified. The sample belongs to a study of monozygotic twins with inflammatory bowel disease (dated by TCRdb to the late 2010s). General notes on the study: A total of 28 monozygotic twin pairs were included in the full study, comprising nine German pairs (four IBD-concordant, five IBD-discordant) and 19 IBD-discordant Danish pairs. Each individual had, on average, about 151 000 unique TCRalpha sequences and 181 000 unique TCRbeta sequences available for analysis. Within discordant pairs, disease-associated traits were sought mainly by comparing IBD patients with their genetically identical healthy co-twins.

The full study reports these points: A decrease in TCRbeta repertoire diversity, as measured by inverse Simpson index, was observed in IBD patients compared with their healthy co-twins. Because patients received different immunosuppressive treatments, the repertoires may have picked up extra background noise and variability between individuals. The results gave no support for a single strong signal or clonotype linked to IBD. The analysis was unable to tell different T cell subtypes apart. Compared with healthy twins, IBD patients shared fewer clonotypes with other individuals, and the difference was most pronounced in patients with signs of disease activity. No difference in repertoire similarity was observed between concordant and discordant twins, possibly owing to limited statistical power.

An approximately 2.6 ml peripheral blood sample was drawn into PAXgene tubes per donor and stored at -80°C. Without any T cell sorting, total RNA was extracted from whole blood using the PAXgene blood miRNA kit on an automated QIAcube. Peripheral blood from monozygotic twin pairs who were concordant or discordant for inflammatory bowel disease underwent deep TCRalpha and TCRbeta repertoire profiling using unique molecular barcoding. For every twin pair, smoking habits were documented, and each individual was categorised as a current, former or never smoker. Library preparation used 5' RACE. For each TCR library, 3,000 to 4,000 ng of total RNA was used. For each sample, cDNA synthesis with SMARTScribe reverse transcriptase was split into eight separate reactions. During cDNA synthesis, template switching introduced unique molecular identifiers that contained a 6-nucleotide sample barcode. TCRalpha and TCRbeta cDNA was amplified in two nested PCRs of approximately 17 and 9 cycles, and bead purification was carried out after each PCR. Before amplification, the cDNA was treated with uracil DNA-glycosylase and purified using the QIAquick PCR purification kit. In the second PCR, Illumina TruSeq-compatible adapters and sample-specific barcodes were added. TapeStation and Qubit were used to check library quality and concentration, and 4 to 6.5 ng of each library went into the pool. Sequencing of pooled libraries was carried out on an Illumina HiSeq2500 single-index Rapid Run using 2 x 100 bp reads and custom sequencing primers. The paper's processing steps were these. MiGEC version 1.2.6 was used for UMI-based consensus assembly to correct PCR and sequencing errors. MiXCR version 2.1.1 was used to carry out V(D)J alignment, clonotype assembly and CDR3 extraction. To normalise gene usage, clonotype sharing and MAIT/NKT TCR abundance, the analysis used the top 1000, 10 000 and 20 000 clonotypes per sample. After downsampling to 27 000 UMIs, diversity was calculated as the inverse Simpson index using the vegan R package. Paired Mann-Whitney U tests on discordant twin pairs were used, with Benjamini-Hochberg multiple-testing correction. Each entry corresponds to one CDR3 protein sequence from reads that TCRdb reprocessed, and DNA is not given. The V and J calls here are based on TCRdb, not the publication. This sample's table has entries for some 130,000 distinct CDR3 sequences. The ten largest account for 1% to 1.5% of the sample.

The CDR3 contains 13 residues, cysteine and phenylalanine counted. No coding sequence is recorded. From the germline V gene (reference sequence), CDR1 is LNHDA and CDR2 is SQIVND. The sequenced sample consisted of blood. The sequence derives from a human donor with ulcerative colitis or Crohn's disease, or a healthy co-twin of an affected twin (not recorded which). In this chain, TRBV19 is recombined with TRBJ1-4. The CDR3 reads as follows: CASSSQGGEKLFF.